This T cell receptor (beta chain) emerged from a study of cytomegalovirus exposure and HLA in healthy donors. About the research overall: The same platform as the approximately 640 first-cohort repertoires was used for the 95 to 150 validation repertoires, a later analysis reported.

Broader study findings: In vitro, three CMV-associated chains proved specific for CMV antigens. Generally TCR sequences proved uncommon, though certain public TCRs appeared in numerous donors.

The repertoire was sequenced with immunoSEQ multiplex PCR; TCRdb's copy has only in-frame clones and lacks some. The sample holds approximately 72,000 clones, roughly 94% seen once. Notes on this clone: The antigen is undetermined.

This CDR3 is built from 16 residues. Germline V gene lookup returns CDR1 MNHEY and CDR2 SMNVEV (reference sequence). V shed 6 bases and J 4 bases; nucleotides not matched to a gene: 7. The sequence derives from a woman in her late teens or twenties in good health and CMV-seronegative. The chain uses TRBV27 and TRBJ2-1; TRBD2 matches 12 bases. Material for sequencing was PBMCs. CDR3 sequence (DNA): TGTGCCAGCAGCCTACTACTAGCGGGGGGATACAATGAGCAGTTCTTC. It encodes CASSLLLAGGYNEQFF.